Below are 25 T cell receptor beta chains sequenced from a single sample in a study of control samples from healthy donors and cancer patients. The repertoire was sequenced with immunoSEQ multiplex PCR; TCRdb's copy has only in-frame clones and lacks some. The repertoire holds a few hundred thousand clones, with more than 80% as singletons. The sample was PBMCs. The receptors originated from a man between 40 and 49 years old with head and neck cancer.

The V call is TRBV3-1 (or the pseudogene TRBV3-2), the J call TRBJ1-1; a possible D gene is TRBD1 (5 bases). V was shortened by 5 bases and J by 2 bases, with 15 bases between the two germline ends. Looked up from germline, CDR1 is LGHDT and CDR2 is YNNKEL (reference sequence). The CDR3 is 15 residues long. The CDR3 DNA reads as TGTGCCAGCAGCAAAGGGGTGGGGGGTAACACTGAAGCTTTCTTT. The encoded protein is CASSKGVGGNTEAFF.

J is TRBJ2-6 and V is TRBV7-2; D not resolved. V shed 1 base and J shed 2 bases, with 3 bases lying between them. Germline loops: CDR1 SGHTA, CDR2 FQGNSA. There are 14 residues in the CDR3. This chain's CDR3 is CASSLVAGANVLTF. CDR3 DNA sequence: TGTGCCAGCAGCTTAGTAGCTGGGGCCAACGTCCTGACTTTC.

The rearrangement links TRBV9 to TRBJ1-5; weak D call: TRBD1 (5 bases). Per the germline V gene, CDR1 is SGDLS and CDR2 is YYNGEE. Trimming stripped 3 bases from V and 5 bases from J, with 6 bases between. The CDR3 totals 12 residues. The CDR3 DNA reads TGTGCCAGCAGCGCGGGGGATCAGCCCCAGCATTTT. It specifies CASSAGDQPQHF.

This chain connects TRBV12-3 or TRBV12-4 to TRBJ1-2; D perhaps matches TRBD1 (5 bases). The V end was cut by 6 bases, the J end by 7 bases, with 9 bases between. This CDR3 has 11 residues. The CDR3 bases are TGTGCCAGCAGGTCGGGGCGTGGCTACACCTTC. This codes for CASRSGRGYTF.

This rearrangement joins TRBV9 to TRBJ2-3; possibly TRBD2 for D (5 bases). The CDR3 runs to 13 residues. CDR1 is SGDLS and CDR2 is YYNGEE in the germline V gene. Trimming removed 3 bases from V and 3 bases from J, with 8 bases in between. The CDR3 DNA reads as TGTGCCAGCAGCGGAGGGTTTACAGATACGCAGTATTTT. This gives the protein CASSGGFTDTQYF.

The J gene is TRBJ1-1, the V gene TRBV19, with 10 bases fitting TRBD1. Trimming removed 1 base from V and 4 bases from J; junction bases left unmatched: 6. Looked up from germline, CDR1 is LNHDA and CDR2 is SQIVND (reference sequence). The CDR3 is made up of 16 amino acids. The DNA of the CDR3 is TGTGCCAGTAGTATAGGGCAGACAGGGGGCAGCACTGAAGCTTTCTTT. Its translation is CASSIGQTGGSTEAFF.

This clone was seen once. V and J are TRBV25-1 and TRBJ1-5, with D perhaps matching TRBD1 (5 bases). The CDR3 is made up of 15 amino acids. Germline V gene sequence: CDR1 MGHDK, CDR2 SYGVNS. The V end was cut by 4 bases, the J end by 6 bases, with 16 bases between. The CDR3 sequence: CASSADGQGSQPQHF. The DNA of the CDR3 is TGTGCCAGCAGTGCCGATGGGCAGGGAAGTCAGCCCCAGCATTTT. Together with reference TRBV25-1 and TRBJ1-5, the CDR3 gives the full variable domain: EADIYQTPRYLVIGTGKKITLECSQTMGHDKMYWYQQDPGMELHLIHYSYGVNSTEKGDLSSESTVSRIRTEHFPLTLESARPSHTSQYLCASSADGQGSQPQHFGDGTRLSIL.

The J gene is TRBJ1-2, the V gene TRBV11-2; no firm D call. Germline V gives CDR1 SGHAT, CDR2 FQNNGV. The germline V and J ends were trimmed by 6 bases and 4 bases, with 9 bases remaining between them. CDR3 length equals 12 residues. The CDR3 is CASSDTSYGYTF. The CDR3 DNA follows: TGTGCCAGCAGTGACACATCCTATGGCTACACCTTC.

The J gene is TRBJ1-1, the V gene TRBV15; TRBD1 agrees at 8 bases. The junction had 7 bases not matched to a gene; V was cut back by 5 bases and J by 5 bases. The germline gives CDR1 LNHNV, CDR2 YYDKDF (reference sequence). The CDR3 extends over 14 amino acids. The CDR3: CATSAITGGTEAFF. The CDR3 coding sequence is TGTGCCACCAGCGCAATCACAGGGGGAACTGAAGCTTTCTTT. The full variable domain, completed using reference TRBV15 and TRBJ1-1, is DAMVIQNPRYQVTQFGKPVTLSCSQTLNHNVMYWYQQKSSQAPKLLFHYYDKDFNNEADTPDNFQSRRPNTSFCFLDIRSPGLGDTAMYLCATSAITGGTEAFFGQGTRLTVV.

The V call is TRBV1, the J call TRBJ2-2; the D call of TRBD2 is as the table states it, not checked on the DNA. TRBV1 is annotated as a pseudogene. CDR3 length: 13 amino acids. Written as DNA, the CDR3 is TGCACCAGCAGTCTACCCCCCTGGGGGGAGCTGTTTTTT. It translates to CTSSLPPWGELFF.

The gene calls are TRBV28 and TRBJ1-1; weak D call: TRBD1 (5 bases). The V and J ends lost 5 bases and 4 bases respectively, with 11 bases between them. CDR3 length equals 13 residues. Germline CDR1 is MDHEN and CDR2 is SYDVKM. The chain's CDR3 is CASSRLGVTEAFF. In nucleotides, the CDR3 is TGTGCCAGCAGTCGGCTGGGGGTCACTGAAGCTTTCTTT.

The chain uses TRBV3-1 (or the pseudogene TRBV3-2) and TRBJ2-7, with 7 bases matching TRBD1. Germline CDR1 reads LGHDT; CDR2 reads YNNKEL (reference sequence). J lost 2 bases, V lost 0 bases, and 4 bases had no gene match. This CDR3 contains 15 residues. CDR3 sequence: CASSQETRGTYEQYF. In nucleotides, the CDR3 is TGTGCCAGCAGCCAAGAGACCAGGGGGACCTACGAGCAGTACTTC.

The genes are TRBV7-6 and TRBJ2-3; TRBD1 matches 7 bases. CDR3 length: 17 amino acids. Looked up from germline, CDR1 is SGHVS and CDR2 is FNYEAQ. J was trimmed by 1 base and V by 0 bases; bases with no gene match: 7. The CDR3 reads CASSLALGQVRTDTQYF. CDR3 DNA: TGTGCCAGCAGCTTAGCGCTAGGACAGGTGCGCACAGATACGCAGTATTTT.

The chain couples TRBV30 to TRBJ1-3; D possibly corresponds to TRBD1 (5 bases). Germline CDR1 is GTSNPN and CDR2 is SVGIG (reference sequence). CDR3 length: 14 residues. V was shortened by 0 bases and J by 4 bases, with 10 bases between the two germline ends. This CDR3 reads CAWSVAGYGNTIYF. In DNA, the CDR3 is TGTGCCTGGAGTGTGGCAGGGTACGGAAACACCATATATTTT. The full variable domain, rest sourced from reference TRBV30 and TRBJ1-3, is SQTIHQWPATLVQPVGSPLSLECTVEGTSNPNLYWYRQAAGRGLQLLFYSVGIGQISSEVPQNLSASRPQDRQFILSSKKLLLSDSGFYLCAWSVAGYGNTIYFGEGSWLTVV.

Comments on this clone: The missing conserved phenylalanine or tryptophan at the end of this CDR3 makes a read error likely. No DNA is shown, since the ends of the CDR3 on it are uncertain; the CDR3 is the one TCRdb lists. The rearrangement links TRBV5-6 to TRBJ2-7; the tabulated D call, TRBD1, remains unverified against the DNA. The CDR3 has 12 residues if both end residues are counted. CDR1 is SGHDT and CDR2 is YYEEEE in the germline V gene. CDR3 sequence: CASSLDSGHKFI.

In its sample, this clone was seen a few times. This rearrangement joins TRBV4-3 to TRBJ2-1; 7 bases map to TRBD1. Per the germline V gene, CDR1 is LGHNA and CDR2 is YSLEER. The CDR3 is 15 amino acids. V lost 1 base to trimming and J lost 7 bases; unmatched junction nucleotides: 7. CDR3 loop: CASSQGPQGSNEQFF. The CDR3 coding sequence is TGCGCCAGCAGCCAAGGACCACAGGGGTCGAATGAGCAGTTCTTC.

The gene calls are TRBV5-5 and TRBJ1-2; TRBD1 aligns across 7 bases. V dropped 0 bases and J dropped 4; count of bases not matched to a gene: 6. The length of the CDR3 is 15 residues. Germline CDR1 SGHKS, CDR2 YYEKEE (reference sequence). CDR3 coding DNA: TGTGCCAGCAGCTTGGCGGCAGGGGGTGTCTATGGCTACACCTTC. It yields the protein CASSLAAGGVYGYTF.

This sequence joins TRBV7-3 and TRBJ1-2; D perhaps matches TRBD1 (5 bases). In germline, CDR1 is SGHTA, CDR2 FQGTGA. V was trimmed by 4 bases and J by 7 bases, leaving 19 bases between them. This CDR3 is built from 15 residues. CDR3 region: CASSSAGRGIGGYTF. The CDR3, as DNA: TGTGCCAGCAGCTCCGCGGGGCGCGGGATTGGTGGCTACACCTTC.

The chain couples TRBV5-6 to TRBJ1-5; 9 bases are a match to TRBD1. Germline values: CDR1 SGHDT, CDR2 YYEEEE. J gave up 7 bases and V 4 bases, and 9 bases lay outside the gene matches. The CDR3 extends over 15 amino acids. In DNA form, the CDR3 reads TGTGCCAGCAGCGCGGGACAGGGACGCGGGCAGCCCCAGCATTTT. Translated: CASSAGQGRGQPQHF.

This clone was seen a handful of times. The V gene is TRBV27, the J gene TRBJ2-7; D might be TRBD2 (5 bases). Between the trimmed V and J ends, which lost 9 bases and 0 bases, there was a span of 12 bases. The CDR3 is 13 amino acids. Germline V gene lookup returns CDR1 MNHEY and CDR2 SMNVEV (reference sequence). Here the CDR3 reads CASQPGSSYEQYF. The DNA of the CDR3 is TGTGCCAGTCAGCCGGGGAGCTCCTACGAGCAGTACTTC.

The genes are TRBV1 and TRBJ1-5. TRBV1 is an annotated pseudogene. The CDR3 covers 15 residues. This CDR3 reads CTSSQASSGNQPQHF. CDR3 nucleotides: TGCACCAGCAGCCAAGCTTCAAGCGGGAATCAGCCCCAGCATTTT.

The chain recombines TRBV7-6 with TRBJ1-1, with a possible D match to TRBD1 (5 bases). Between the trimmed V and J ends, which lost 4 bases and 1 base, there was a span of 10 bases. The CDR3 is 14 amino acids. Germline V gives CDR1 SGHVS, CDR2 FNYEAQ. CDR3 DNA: TGTGCCAGCAGCTCGGGACTTGGGAACACTGAAGCTTTCTTT. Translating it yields CASSSGLGNTEAFF.

The CDR3 here is CASSLSYLSYNEQFF. CDR3 DNA sequence: TGCGCCAGCAGCCTAAGCTACCTCTCCTACAATGAGCAGTTCTTC. The rearrangement links TRBV4-3 to TRBJ2-1; D is unresolved. CDR3 length: 15 residues. CDR1 and CDR2 from the germline V gene are LGHNA and YSLEER. Trimming took 4 bases from V and 0 from J, leaving 10 bases between them.

DNA for the CDR3: TGTGCCAGTAGTATACAGGGCAGCCTTGGAAACACCATATATTTT. Encoded protein: CASSIQGSLGNTIYF. The chain uses TRBV19 and TRBJ1-3, with a possible D match to TRBD1 (5 bases). Germline loops: CDR1 LNHDA, CDR2 SQIVND (reference sequence). Trimming shortened V by 2 bases and J by 3 bases, and 11 bases separated the two germline ends. The CDR3 consists of 15 residues.

CDR3 sequence (DNA): TGTGCCAGCAGACCAGGGACAACCGGGGAGCTGTTTTTT. This gives the protein CASRPGTTGELFF. The rearrangement joins TRBV6-6 to TRBJ2-2; the D gene is possibly TRBD1 (6 bases). Trimming cost V 6 bases and J 5 bases, with 10 bases left between them. The CDR3 sequence is 13 residues long. The V gene's germline CDR1 is MNHNY and CDR2 SVGAGI (reference sequence).